Listed below are T cell receptor beta chains from one sample, sequenced in a study of blood T cell repertoires in COVID-19. Only in-frame clones appear in the TCRdb table, and some are missing; sequencing was by immunoSEQ multiplex PCR. The profile shows tens of thousands of clones, 78% of them singletons. Source material: peripheral blood. These receptors all come from a man between 65 and 85 years old with acute or convalescent COVID-19. The CDR3 runs from the conserved cysteine through the conserved F or W.

j_gene: TRBJ1-1
v_gene: TRBV28
CDR3aa: CASSNAMGYRALNTEAFF

j_gene: TRBJ1-2
v_gene: TRBV2
CDR3aa: CASSSGTGDYGYTF

j_gene: TRBJ1-4
v_gene: TRBV6-5
CDR3aa: CASSPTGGLEKLFF

j_gene: TRBJ2-2
v_gene: TRBV3-1/TRBV3-2
CDR3aa: CASSRTSGGFGELFF

j_gene: TRBJ1-2
v_gene: TRBV9
CDR3aa: CASSAPRDRGKGWDGYTF

j_gene: TRBJ1-2
v_gene: TRBV19
CDR3aa: CASSIDQGSYTF

j_gene: TRBJ1-2
v_gene: TRBV30
CDR3aa: CAWSVSGYQGYTF

j_gene: TRBJ2-4
v_gene: TRBV3-1/TRBV3-2
CDR3aa: CASSQEETGSNIQYF

j_gene: TRBJ1-4
v_gene: TRBV9
CDR3aa: CASSPRQGTNEKLFF

j_gene: TRBJ1-5
v_gene: TRBV30
CDR3aa: CAWSVRRQGWQPQHF

j_gene: TRBJ1-3
v_gene: TRBV30
CDR3aa: CAWSTGNSGNTIYF

j_gene: TRBJ2-3
v_gene: TRBV6-5
CDR3aa: CASSLTGVSTDTQYF

j_gene: TRBJ1-6
v_gene: TRBV21-1
CDR3aa: CASSLGVPQDSPLHF

j_gene: TRBJ1-1
v_gene: TRBV7-2
CDR3aa: CASIHGADKAFF

j_gene: TRBJ2-7
v_gene: TRBV11-2
CDR3aa: CASSAGTGGRYEQYF

j_gene: TRBJ2-5
v_gene: TRBV30
CDR3aa: CAGWASLLQETQYF

j_gene: TRBJ1-6
v_gene: TRBV2
CDR3aa: CASSVGGGTGANSPLHF

j_gene: TRBJ2-7
v_gene: TRBV28
CDR3aa: CASSSPESEREGYEQYF

j_gene: TRBJ1-2
v_gene: TRBV3-1/TRBV3-2
CDR3aa: CASSQDRGQGLRGYTF

j_gene: TRBJ1-2
v_gene: TRBV7-2
CDR3aa: CASSRDGGPGYGYTF

j_gene: TRBJ1-2
v_gene: TRBV28
CDR3aa: CASSLTVYGYTF

j_gene: TRBJ2-1
v_gene: TRBV18
CDR3aa: CASSIRTGDNEQFF

j_gene: TRBJ2-1
v_gene: TRBV5-5
CDR3aa: CASSVVRTSGDHGEQFF

j_gene: TRBJ1-2
v_gene: TRBV27
CDR3aa: CASSQKGHGRGYTF